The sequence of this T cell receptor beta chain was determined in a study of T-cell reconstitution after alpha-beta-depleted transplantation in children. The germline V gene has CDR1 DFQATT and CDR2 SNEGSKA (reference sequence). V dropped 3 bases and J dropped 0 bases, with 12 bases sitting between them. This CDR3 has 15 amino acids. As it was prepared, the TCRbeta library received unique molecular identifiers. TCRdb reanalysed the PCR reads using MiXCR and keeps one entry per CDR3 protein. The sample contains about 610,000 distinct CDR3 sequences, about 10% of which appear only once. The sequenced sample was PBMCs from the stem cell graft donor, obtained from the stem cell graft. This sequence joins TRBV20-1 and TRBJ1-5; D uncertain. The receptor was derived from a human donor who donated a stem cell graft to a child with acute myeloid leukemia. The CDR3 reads CSASPDGNSNQPQHF. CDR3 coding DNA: TGCAGTGCTAGTCCAGACGGGAATAGCAATCAGCCCCAGCATTTT.